The 21 T cell receptor beta chains reported below all come from one sample, sequenced in a study of T cell repertoires in cytomegalovirus infection. TCRdb reprocessed the reads via MiXCR and lists one record per CDR3 protein. The data hold some 900,000 distinct CDR3 sequences, with less than 35% observed a single time. What these receptors recognize is not known. This material consisted of cultured CD8+ T cells from PBMCs, taken from culture after CMV antigen stimulation. The source of these receptors is a human donor in good health (CMV status not recorded). Some clones in this sample may be carry-over from other donors' samples.

The rearrangement links TRBV28 to TRBJ1-2; D uncertain. The germline gives CDR1 MDHEN, CDR2 SYDVKM. This CDR3 comprises 16 residues. Trimming took off 5 bases at V and 8 bases at J, with 24 bases between the two ends. The CDR3 DNA follows: TGTGCCAGCAGTCCCACCGCCGTAGGATGGTTAGGCGGCTACACCTTC. Protein product: CASSPTAVGWLGGYTF.

This clonotype was detected many times. The V call is TRBV7-9, the J call TRBJ2-2; weak D call: TRBD2 (7 bases). The CDR3 extends over 14 amino acids. CDR1 is SEHNR, CDR2 FQNEAQ, per germline (reference sequence). Trimming removed 6 bases at V and 6 bases at J, with 14 bases between. CDR3: CASSLVGGPGELFF. CDR3 DNA sequence: TGTGCCAGCAGTTTGGTCGGGGGGCCCGGGGAGCTGTTTTTT.

The J gene is TRBJ2-5, the V gene TRBV6-6; 11 bases agree with TRBD2. This CDR3 has 16 residues. V trimming: 4 bases; J trimming: 1 base; junction bases outside the gene matches: 5. CDR1 MNHNY and CDR2 SVGAGI come from the germline V gene (reference sequence). CDR3 loop: CASSSRLAGFQETQYF. The CDR3 DNA reads as TGTGCCAGCAGTTCTCGACTAGCGGGGTTCCAAGAGACCCAGTACTTC.

The table lists this clonotype with many counts. V usage is TRBV4-1 and J usage is TRBJ2-2; 13 nucleotides match TRBD2. The V segment lost 4 bases and the J segment 4 bases; nucleotides outside the gene matches: 3. The CDR3 totals 16 residues. The germline V gene encodes CDR1 MGHRA and CDR2 YSYEKL. CDR3 region: CASSPLAGGLTGELFF. The CDR3 bases are TGCGCCAGCAGCCCACTAGCGGGGGGGCTCACCGGGGAGCTGTTTTTT.

This rearrangement joins TRBV11-1 to TRBJ2-6; 7 nucleotides agree with TRBD1. J gave up 5 bases and V 7 bases, and 8 bases lay outside the gene matches. Looked up from germline, CDR1 is SGHAT and CDR2 is FQDESV (reference sequence). This CDR3 has 15 amino acids. CDR3: CASTADRARANVLTF. CDR3 DNA: TGTGCCAGCACCGCCGACAGGGCTAGGGCCAACGTCCTGACTTTC.

This clonotype was found a few times. V gene TRBV7-2 combines with J gene TRBJ2-7, with TRBD1 as a possible D gene (5 bases). CDR3 length equals 15 residues. Germline values: CDR1 SGHTA, CDR2 FQGNSA. The V and J ends lost 0 bases and 1 base respectively, with 10 bases between them. CDR3 residues: CASSLAGPGSYEQYV. For the CDR3, the DNA is TGTGCCAGCAGCTTAGCGGGCCCAGGGTCCTACGAGCAGTACGTC.

This clonotype was recorded many times. The chain couples TRBV7-2 to TRBJ2-1; the match to TRBD1 covers 11 bases. The V gene's germline CDR1 is SGHTA and CDR2 FQGNSA. V lost 2 bases and J lost 8; bases outside the gene matches: 8. This CDR3 spans 16 amino acids. The chain's CDR3 is CASSLLGQGASDEQFF. For the CDR3, the DNA is TGTGCCAGCAGCTTATTAGGACAGGGGGCGAGCGATGAGCAGTTCTTC.

The rearrangement joins TRBV6-2 or TRBV6-3 to TRBJ2-1; 13 bases are a match to TRBD2. Germline values: CDR1 MNHEY, CDR2 SVGEGT. V dropped 5 bases and J dropped 8; count of bases not matched to a gene: 9. The CDR3 is made up of 16 amino acids. CDR3 DNA sequence: TGTGCCAGCAGTCCCCCGGGACTAGCGGGGCCATATGAGCAGTTCTTC. Translated, it gives CASSPPGLAGPYEQFF.

The chain joins TRBV12-3 or TRBV12-4 to TRBJ2-7; D ambiguous. The CDR3 sequence is 13 residues long. V was cut by 6 bases and J by 2 bases, with 11 bases left in between. For the CDR3, the DNA is TGTGCCAGCAGCACCAGTCCACCCTACGAGCAGTACTTC. Translation gives CASSTSPPYEQYF.

The rearrangement joins TRBV27 to TRBJ1-1; D is perhaps TRBD1 (6 bases). Deletions cut 1 base from V and 0 bases from J, with 12 bases between. Germline-derived CDR1 and CDR2 are MNHEY and SMNVEV (reference sequence). There are 16 residues in the CDR3. The CDR3, as DNA: TGTGCCAGCAGTTTATGGGGGGCAGGGATGAACACTGAAGCTTTCTTT. It specifies CASSLWGAGMNTEAFF.

This clonotype was seen a handful of times. The rearrangement joins TRBV2 to TRBJ1-1, with D perhaps TRBD1 (6 bases). Germline V lookup: CDR1 SNHLY, CDR2 FYNNEI. V lost 4 bases and J 3 bases, leaving 15 bases between the germline ends. The CDR3 totals 15 residues. This CDR3 is CASSVTDSFYTEAFF. Written as DNA, the CDR3 is TGTGCCAGCAGTGTCACGGACAGCTTTTACACTGAAGCTTTCTTT.

V and J are TRBV6-1 and TRBJ1-5; no clear D gene. Trimming removed 7 bases at V and 4 bases at J, with 20 bases between. The CDR3 loop spans 16 amino acids. Germline V gene lookup returns CDR1 MNHNS and CDR2 SASEGT. The CDR3 loop is CASTDLFGVRNQPQHF. For the CDR3, the DNA is TGTGCCAGCACCGACCTTTTCGGGGTACGTAATCAGCCCCAGCATTTT.

The CDR3 region has the DNA TGTGCCAGCAGTGAAGTCAGTATGGGGGTTCGCATTCAGTACTTC. It codes for CASSEVSMGVRIQYF. J is TRBJ2-4 and V is TRBV6-1, with D perhaps matching TRBD1 or TRBD2 (5 bases each). Looked up from germline, CDR1 is MNHNS and CDR2 is SASEGT. Trimming stripped 1 base from V and 9 bases from J, with 16 bases between. The CDR3 extends over 15 amino acids.

There are a few counts of this clonotype. The J gene is TRBJ1-2, the V gene TRBV19; D remains ambiguous. Germline values: CDR1 LNHDA, CDR2 SQIVND (reference sequence). Trimming left V 5 bases short and J 6 bases short, with 10 bases between. This CDR3 comprises 12 residues. This CDR3 is CASSPNIDGYTF. In nucleotides, the CDR3 is TGTGCCAGTAGTCCAAACATAGATGGCTACACCTTC.

This clonotype was recorded many times. V gene TRBV7-2 combines with J gene TRBJ1-1, with 10 bases identical to TRBD1. Germline assignment: CDR1 SGHTA and CDR2 FQGNSA. After removal of 5 bases from V and 3 bases from J, the junction contained 9 bases not matched to a gene. The CDR3 spans 16 residues. This CDR3 is CASSHRDRGGYTEAFF. In nucleotides, the CDR3 is TGTGCCAGCAGCCACCGGGACAGGGGTGGGTACACTGAAGCTTTCTTT.

The V call is TRBV27, the J call TRBJ2-1; D remains ambiguous. Per germline, CDR1 MNHEY and CDR2 SMNVEV (reference sequence). V was shortened by 3 bases and J by 0 bases, with 6 bases between the two germline ends. The CDR3 length is 14 residues. This chain's CDR3 is CASSFKDSYNEQFF. For the CDR3, the DNA is TGTGCCAGCAGTTTTAAGGACTCCTACAATGAGCAGTTCTTC.

This clonotype was observed a few times. The chain couples TRBV19 to TRBJ1-3, with no clear D. The CDR3 covers 13 residues. V dropped 7 bases and J dropped 2 bases, with 9 bases sitting between them. The germline V gene has CDR1 LNHDA and CDR2 SQIVND (reference sequence). Written as DNA, the CDR3 is TGTGCCAGTACTTACAGCGCTGGAAACACCATATATTTT. Its translation is CASTYSAGNTIYF.

The genes are TRBV12-3 or TRBV12-4 and TRBJ1-5; tentative D call: TRBD1 (6 bases). V lost 3 bases, J lost 0 bases, and 15 bases lay in between. The CDR3 runs to 17 residues. The DNA of the CDR3 is TGTGCCAGCAGTTTCAACAGGGACCTCTATAGCAATCAGCCCCAGCATTTT. This codes for CASSFNRDLYSNQPQHF.

The sample holds a few counts of this clonotype. V usage is TRBV5-5 and J usage is TRBJ2-3; 8 nucleotides line up with TRBD1. V was clipped by 4 bases and J by 2 bases; unmatched bases: 3. The CDR3 sequence is 14 residues long. The germline gives CDR1 SGHKS, CDR2 YYEKEE (reference sequence). This CDR3 reads CASSGGQVTDTQYF. In DNA form, the CDR3 reads TGTGCCAGCAGCGGGGGACAGGTCACAGATACGCAGTATTTT.

This clonotype was recorded a few times. The CDR3 bases are TGTGCCAGTAGTATAGTTAGGACTAATGAGCAGTTCTTC. The encoded protein is CASSIVRTNEQFF. This chain connects TRBV19 to TRBJ2-1; D may be TRBD2 (5 bases). Germline CDR1 LNHDA, CDR2 SQIVND (reference sequence). Trimming stripped 1 base from V and 7 bases from J, with 8 bases between. The CDR3 totals 13 residues.

This sequence joins TRBV19 and TRBJ1-1, with 8 bases lining up with TRBD1. CDR1 LNHDA and CDR2 SQIVND come from the germline V gene (reference sequence). V shed 5 bases and J 4 bases; nucleotides not matched to a gene: 15. The CDR3 length is 17 residues. CDR3 in amino acids: CASSLTRQGAKSTEAFF. CDR3 nucleotides: TGTGCCAGTAGTCTCACTCGGCAGGGGGCAAAGAGCACTGAAGCTTTCTTT.